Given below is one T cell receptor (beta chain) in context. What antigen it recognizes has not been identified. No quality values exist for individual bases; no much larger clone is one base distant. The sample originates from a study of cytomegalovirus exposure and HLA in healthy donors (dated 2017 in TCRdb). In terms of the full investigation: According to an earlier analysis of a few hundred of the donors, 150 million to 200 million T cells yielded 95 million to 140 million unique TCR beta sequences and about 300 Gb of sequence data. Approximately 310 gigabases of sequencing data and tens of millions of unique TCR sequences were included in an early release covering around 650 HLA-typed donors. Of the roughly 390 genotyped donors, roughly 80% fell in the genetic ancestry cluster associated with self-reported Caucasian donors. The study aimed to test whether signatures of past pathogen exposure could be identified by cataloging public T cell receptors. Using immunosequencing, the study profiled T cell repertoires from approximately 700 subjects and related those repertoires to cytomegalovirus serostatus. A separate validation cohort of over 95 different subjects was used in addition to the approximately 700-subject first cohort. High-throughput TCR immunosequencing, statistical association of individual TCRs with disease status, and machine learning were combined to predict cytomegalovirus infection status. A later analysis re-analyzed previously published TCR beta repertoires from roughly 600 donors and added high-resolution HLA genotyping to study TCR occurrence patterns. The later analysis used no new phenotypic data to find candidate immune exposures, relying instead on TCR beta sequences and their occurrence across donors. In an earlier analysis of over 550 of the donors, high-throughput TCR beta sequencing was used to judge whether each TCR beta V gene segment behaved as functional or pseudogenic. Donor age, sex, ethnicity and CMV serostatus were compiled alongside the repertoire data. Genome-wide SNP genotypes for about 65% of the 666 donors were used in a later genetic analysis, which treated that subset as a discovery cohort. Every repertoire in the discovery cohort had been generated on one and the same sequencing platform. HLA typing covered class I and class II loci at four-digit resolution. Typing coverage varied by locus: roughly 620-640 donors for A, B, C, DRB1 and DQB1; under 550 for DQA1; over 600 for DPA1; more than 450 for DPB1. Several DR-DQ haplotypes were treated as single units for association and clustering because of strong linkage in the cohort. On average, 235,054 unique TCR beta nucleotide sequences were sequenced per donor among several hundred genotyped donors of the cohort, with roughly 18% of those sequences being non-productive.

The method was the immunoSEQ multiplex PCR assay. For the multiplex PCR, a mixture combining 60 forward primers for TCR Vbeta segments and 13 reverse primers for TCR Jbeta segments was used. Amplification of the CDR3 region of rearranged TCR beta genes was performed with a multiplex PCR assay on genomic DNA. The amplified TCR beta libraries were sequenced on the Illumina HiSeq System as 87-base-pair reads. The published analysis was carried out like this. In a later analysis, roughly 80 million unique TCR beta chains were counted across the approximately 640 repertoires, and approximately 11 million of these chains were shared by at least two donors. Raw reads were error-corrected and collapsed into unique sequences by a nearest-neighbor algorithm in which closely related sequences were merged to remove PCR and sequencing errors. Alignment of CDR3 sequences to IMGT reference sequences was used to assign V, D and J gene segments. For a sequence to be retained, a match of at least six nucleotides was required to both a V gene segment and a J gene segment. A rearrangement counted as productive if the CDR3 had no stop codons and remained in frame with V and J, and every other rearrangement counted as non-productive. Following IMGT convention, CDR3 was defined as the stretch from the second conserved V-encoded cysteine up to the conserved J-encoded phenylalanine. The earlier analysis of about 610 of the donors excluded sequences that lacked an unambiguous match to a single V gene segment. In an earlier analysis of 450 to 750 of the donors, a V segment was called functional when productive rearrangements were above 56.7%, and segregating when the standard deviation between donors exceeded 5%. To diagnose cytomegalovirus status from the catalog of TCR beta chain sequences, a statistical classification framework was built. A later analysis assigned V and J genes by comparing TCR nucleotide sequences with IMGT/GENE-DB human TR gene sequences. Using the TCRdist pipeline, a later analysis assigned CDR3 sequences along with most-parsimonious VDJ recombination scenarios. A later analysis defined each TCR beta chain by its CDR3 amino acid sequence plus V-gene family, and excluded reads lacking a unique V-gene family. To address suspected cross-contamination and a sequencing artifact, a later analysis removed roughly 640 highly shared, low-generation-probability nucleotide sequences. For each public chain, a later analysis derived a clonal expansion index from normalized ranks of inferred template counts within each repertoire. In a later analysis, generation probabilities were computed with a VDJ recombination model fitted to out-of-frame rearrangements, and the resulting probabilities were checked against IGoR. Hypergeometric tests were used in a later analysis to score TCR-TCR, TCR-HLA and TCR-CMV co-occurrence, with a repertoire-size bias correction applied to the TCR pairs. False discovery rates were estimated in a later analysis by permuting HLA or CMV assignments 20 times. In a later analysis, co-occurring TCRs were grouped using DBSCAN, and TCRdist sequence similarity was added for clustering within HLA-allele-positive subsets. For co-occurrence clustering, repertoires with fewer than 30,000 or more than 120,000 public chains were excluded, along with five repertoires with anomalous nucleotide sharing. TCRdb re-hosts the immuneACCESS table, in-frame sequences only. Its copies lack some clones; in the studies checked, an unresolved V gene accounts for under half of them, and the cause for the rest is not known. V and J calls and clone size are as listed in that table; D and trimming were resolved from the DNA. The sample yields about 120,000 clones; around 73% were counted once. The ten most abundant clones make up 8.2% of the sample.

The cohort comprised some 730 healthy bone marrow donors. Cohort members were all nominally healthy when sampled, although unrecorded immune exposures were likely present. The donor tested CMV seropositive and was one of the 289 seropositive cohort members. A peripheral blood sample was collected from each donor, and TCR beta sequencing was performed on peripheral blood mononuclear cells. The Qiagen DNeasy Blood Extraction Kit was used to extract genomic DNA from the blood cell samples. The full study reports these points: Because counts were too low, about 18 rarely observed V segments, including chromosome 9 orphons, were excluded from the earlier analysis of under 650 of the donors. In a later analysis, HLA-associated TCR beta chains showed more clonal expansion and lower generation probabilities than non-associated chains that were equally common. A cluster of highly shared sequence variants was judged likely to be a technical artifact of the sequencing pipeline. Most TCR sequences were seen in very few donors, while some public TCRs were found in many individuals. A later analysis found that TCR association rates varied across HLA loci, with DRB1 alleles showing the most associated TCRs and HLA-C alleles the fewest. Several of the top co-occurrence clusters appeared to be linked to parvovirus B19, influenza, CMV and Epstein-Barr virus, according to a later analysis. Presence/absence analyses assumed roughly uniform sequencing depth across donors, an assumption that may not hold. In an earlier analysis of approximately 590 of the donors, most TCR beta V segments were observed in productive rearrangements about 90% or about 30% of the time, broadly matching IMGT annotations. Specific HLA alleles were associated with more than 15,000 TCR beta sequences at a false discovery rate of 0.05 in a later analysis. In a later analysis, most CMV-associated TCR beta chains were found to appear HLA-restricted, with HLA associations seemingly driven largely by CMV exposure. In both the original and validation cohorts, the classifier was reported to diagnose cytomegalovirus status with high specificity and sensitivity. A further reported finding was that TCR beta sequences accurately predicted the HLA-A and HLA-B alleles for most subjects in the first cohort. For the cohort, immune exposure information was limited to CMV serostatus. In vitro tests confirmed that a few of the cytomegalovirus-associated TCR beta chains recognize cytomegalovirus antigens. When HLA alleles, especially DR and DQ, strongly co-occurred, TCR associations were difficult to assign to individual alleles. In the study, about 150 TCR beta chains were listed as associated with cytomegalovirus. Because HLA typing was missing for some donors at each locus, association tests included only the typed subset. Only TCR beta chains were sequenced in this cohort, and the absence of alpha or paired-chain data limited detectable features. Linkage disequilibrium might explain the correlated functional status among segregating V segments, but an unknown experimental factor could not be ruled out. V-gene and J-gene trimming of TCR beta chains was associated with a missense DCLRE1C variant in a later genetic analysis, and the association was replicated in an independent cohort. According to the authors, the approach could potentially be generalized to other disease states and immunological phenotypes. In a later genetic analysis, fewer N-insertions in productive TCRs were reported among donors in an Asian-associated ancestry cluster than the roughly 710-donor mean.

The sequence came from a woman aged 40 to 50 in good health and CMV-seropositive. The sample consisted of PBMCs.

The CDR3 region: CATSGKSPRKAFF. The nucleotide sequence reads TGTGCCACCAGCGGAAAGTCGCCCAGGAAAGCTTTCTTT. The chain is made from TRBV15 and TRBJ1-1; the D gene cannot be resolved reliably. The germline V gene (reference sequence) specifies LNHNV as CDR1 and YYDKDF as CDR2. Counted from cysteine to phenylalanine, this CDR3 has 13 amino acids. The entry retains the CDR3 DNA only, 39 bases that are in frame from base 1. A distance of 16 bases separates the germline ends of V and J, which lose 5 bases and 9 bases respectively. The full variable domain, completed from the reference TRBV15 and TRBJ1-1 proteins outside the CDR3, reads DAMVIQNPRYQVTQFGKPVTLSCSQTLNHNVMYWYQQKSSQAPKLLFHYYDKDFNNEADTPDNFQSRRPNTSFCFLDIRSPGLGDTAMYLCATSGKSPRKAFFGQGTRLTVV.